The sequence of this T cell receptor beta chain was determined in a study of early T cells in non-severe SARS-CoV-2 infection. At the level of the study: Bulk RNA taken from unsorted whole blood was sequenced, leaving chains unpaired. Findings of the study overall: Matches to VDJdb favored anti-spike CD8 responses and missed private and CD4 specificities.

The CDR3 spans 14 residues. V shed 6 bases and J 7 bases; nucleotides not matched to a gene: 9. Germline CDR1 and CDR2: SQVTM and ANQGSEA. This clonotype appeared many times. Its antigen is unidentified. Attachment of unique molecular identifiers to individual cDNA molecules was performed. TCRdb re-analysed the 5' RACE reads in MiXCR, keeping a single row per CDR3 protein. Among approximately 66,000 distinct CDR3 sequences, around 14% were seen once, and the ten largest hold roughly 5%. J is TRBJ2-1 and V is TRBV29-1, with 10 bases identical to TRBD2. The TCR sequence derives from an adult who was a healthcare worker with PCR-confirmed SARS-CoV-2 infection or an uninfected control (not recorded which). Sequencing input: whole blood. In DNA form, the CDR3 reads TGCAGCGTATCTATAGCGGGAGGTGGGAATGAGCAGTTCTTC. The encoded protein is CSVSIAGGGNEQFF.